This T cell receptor (beta chain) was documented in a study of PD-1 blockade in classical Hodgkin lymphoma. Study in general: Patients were dosed intravenously with nivolumab at 3 mg/kg every 2 weeks. General study findings and limits: Compared with healthy donors, newly diagnosed patients reportedly showed lower baseline TCR diversity. CD4+ TCR diversity rose significantly by C4D1, and CD8+ TCR diversity did not. Repertoires differed for reasons still undefined, possibly disease activity or prior therapy.

All patients experienced relapse after autologous stem cell transplantation, and brentuximab vedotin exposure was variable. TCRdb keeps only in-frame clones here, not all; method: immunoSEQ multiplex PCR. The sample holds fewer than 65,000 clones, more than 90% seen once. The CDR3 extends over 13 amino acids. Trimming took off 6 bases at V and 4 bases at J, with 10 bases between the two ends. The germline V gene has CDR1 MGHDK and CDR2 SYGVNS. Worth noting for this clone: Its antigen is as yet unknown.

The rearrangement links TRBV25-1 to TRBJ1-3, with D perhaps TRBD1 (5 bases). The source material was peripheral blood mononuclear cells (PBMCs), sampled at baseline. This receptor was obtained from a human donor with classical Hodgkin lymphoma. CDR3 region: CASRGVGGNTIYF. DNA of the CDR3: TGTGCCAGCAGAGGGGTCGGAGGAAACACCATATATTTT.